Below, 15 T cell receptor beta chains from the same sample are listed, as sequenced in a study of regulatory T cells in long-lasting Graves disease. Investigators prepared the TCR beta libraries by applying iRepertoire HTBI primers and Arm-PCR of CDR3 regions. TCRdb passed the multiplex PCR reads through MiXCR, listing each CDR3 protein once. The data contain about 540,000 distinct CDR3 sequences, roughly 13% of them seen just once; the ten biggest clones take up 10%. Time point of the sample: newly diagnosed GD, antithyroid drugs for less than 3 months. Following extraction of RNA from PBMCs, that RNA was used to make the TCR library. Separately, the same data were catalogued under a study of T cells in Graves' hyperthyroidism and ophthalmopathy.

Source: peripheral blood mononuclear cells (PBMCs), taken at new diagnosis, from a patient treated with antithyroid drugs. All receptors derive from a man aged 25 to 40 with Graves disease.

This clonotype has a count of ten or more. This rearrangement joins TRBV10-2 to TRBJ2-5, with D perhaps matching TRBD2 (6 bases). Germline CDR1 reads WSHSY; CDR2 reads SAAADI. The CDR3 runs to 15 residues. Trimming pared 3 bases from V and 4 bases from J, leaving 15 bases between. CDR3 in DNA: TGCGCCAGCAGTGACCCGACTAGAATAGGAGAGACCCAGTACTTC. It yields the protein CASSDPTRIGETQYF.

This clonotype turned up a few times. The rearrangement uses TRBV6-4 and TRBJ2-7; 9 positions match TRBD1. The trim removed 5 bases at V and 5 bases at J, leaving 13 bases unmatched. The CDR3 has 16 residues. Germline V gene sequence: CDR1 MRHNA, CDR2 SNTAGT. CDR3 in amino acids: CASSYFPGQGVDEQYF. CDR3 DNA: TGTGCCAGCAGTTACTTTCCGGGACAGGGTGTAGACGAGCAGTACTTC.

This clonotype has a count of ten or more. The rearrangement uses TRBV7-9 and TRBJ2-7; TRBD2 is a possible D gene (5 bases). Trimming removed 7 bases at V and 6 bases at J, with 16 bases between. This CDR3 comprises 13 residues. Germline V gene data show CDR1 as SEHNR and CDR2 as FQNEAQ (reference sequence). This chain's CDR3 is CASTPPGEREQYF. The CDR3 bases are TGTGCCAGCACCCCCCCCGGGGAGCGCGAGCAGTACTTC.

This clonotype has ten or more counts. V usage is TRBV24-1 and J usage is TRBJ2-3, with 11 positions matching TRBD2. CDR1 is KGHDR, CDR2 SFDVKD, per germline. CDR3 length: 18 residues. Trimming took 3 bases from V and 1 from J; bases not matched to a gene: 8. The CDR3 region has the DNA TGTGCCACCAGTGATGTAACTAGCGGGAGTTGGGGCACAGATACGCAGTATTTT. Amino acid sequence: CATSDVTSGSWGTDTQYF.

There are many counts of this clonotype. The CDR3 protein is CASSSQGANTEAFF. The CDR3 region has the DNA TGTGCCAGCTCATCGCAGGGGGCGAACACTGAAGCTTTCTTT. The chain links TRBV18 to TRBJ1-1; 8 positions agree with TRBD1. V gave up 5 bases and J gave up 1 base; unmatched junction bases: 3. CDR3 length: 14 amino acids. The germline gives CDR1 KGHSH, CDR2 LQKENI.

This clonotype was picked up many times. The chain has TRBV3-1 and TRBJ2-1; tentatively, D is TRBD1 (5 bases). Germline lookup yields CDR1 LGHDT and CDR2 YNNKEL (reference sequence). With 0 bases removed from V and 0 bases from J, the gap between germline ends came to 6 bases. The CDR3 is 15 amino acids. CDR3 bases: TGTGCCAGCAGCCAAGACAGGGCCTCCTACAATGAGCAGTTCTTC. This encodes CASSQDRASYNEQFF.

This clonotype came up many times. This chain uses TRBV12-5 with TRBJ2-3; no clear D gene. The V and J ends lost 6 bases and 4 bases respectively, with 5 bases between them. Per germline, CDR1 LGHNT and CDR2 FRNRAP. The CDR3 has 11 residues. The CDR3 loop is CASGRADTQYF. In nucleotides, the CDR3 is TGTGCTAGTGGCCGTGCAGATACGCAGTATTTT.

This clonotype was picked up many times. The chain carries TRBV11-2 and TRBJ2-1; 8 bases fit TRBD2. The CDR3 totals 18 residues. The V gene's germline CDR1 is SGHAT and CDR2 FQNNGV. The V gene end was trimmed by 1 base and the J gene end by 1 base; junction bases not matched to a gene: 9. DNA for the CDR3: TGTGCCAGCAGCTTAGGGGCGGGACTAGGCAATTCCTACAATGAGCAGTTCTTC. Translation: CASSLGAGLGNSYNEQFF.

The sample holds a few counts of this clonotype. The chain employs TRBV27 and TRBJ1-5, with D possibly TRBD1 on 5 matching bases. This CDR3 contains 15 residues. Germline-derived CDR1 and CDR2 are MNHEY and SMNVEV (reference sequence). Deletions cut 8 bases from V and 1 base from J, with 15 bases between. CDR3 sequence (DNA): TGTGCCAGCCGGCGGGGGTATGAGAGCAATCAGCCCCAGCATTTT. It specifies CASRRGYESNQPQHF.

There are a few counts of this clonotype. A read error may account for a junction end that differs from germline. The V call is TRBV19, the J call TRBJ2-7; 11 bases line up with TRBD2. This CDR3 spans 14 amino acids. Per germline, CDR1 LNHDA and CDR2 SQIVND (reference sequence). In DNA, the CDR3 is TGTGCCAGTAGTTCGTTAGCGGGAGGGAACGAGCGGTACTTC. This gives the protein CASSSLAGGNERYF.

The genes are TRBV27 and TRBJ2-2, with D hard to call. The length of the CDR3 is 12 residues. Germline V gene sequence: CDR1 MNHEY, CDR2 SMNVEV (reference sequence). V lost 8 bases to trimming and J lost 5 bases, with 9 bases between them. The CDR3 DNA follows: TGTGCCAGCGGGCGAGCTACCGGGGAGCTGTTTTTT. It codes for CASGRATGELFF.

In regard to this clonotype: One junction end disagrees with the germline gene, perhaps due to a read error. V usage is TRBV20-1 and J usage is TRBJ2-2, with 10 bases that match TRBD2. The CDR3 sequence is 14 residues long. The germline V gene encodes CDR1 DFQATT and CDR2 SNEGSKA (reference sequence). The CDR3 DNA reads TGCAGTGCTAGGGGAGCGGGAGGGGGCGGGGAGCTGGTTTTT. It specifies CSARGAGGGGELVF.

In this sample, this clonotype turned up many times. The V and J genes are TRBV27 and TRBJ1-2, with 8 bases that match TRBD1. Germline CDR1 MNHEY, CDR2 SMNVEV (reference sequence). The ends lost 6 bases at V and 4 bases at J; junction bases unmatched: 13. The CDR3 extends over 16 amino acids. The CDR3 DNA reads as TGTGCCAGCAGCCCCGGGCCAAGACAGGGGTTCTATGGCTACACCTTC. The encoded protein is CASSPGPRQGFYGYTF.

This clonotype was recorded many times. This chain joins TRBV14 and TRBJ2-1; D unresolved. Germline CDR1 SGHDN, CDR2 FVKESK. The CDR3 contains 12 residues. V was clipped by 3 bases and J by 6 bases, with 6 bases between them. CDR3 in amino acids: CASSHYSNEQFF. CDR3 sequence (DNA): TGTGCCAGCAGCCACTACAGCAATGAGCAGTTCTTC.

A remark on this clonotype: A far larger clone is only one base removed, so a read error is likely. V is TRBV6-9 and J is TRBJ1-2, with D perhaps TRBD1 (6 bases). This CDR3 contains 17 residues. Germline V gene lookup returns CDR1 MNHGY and CDR2 SVAAGI. V was shortened by 4 bases and J by 4 bases, with 22 bases between the two germline ends. The CDR3 reads CASSLWGLSETGYGYTF. CDR3 coding DNA: TGTGCCAGCAGTTTATGGGGGTTGTCCGAGACAGGCTATGGCTACACCTTC.